This T cell receptor (beta chain) emerged from a study of T cell changes during pregnancy in multiple sclerosis. Sequencing used immunoSEQ multiplex PCR; TCRdb keeps in-frame clones, though not all of them. The table has over 50,000 clones, approximately 87% seen once; the top ten hold roughly 5.3%. This CDR3 spans 16 amino acids. The V end lost 1 base, the J end lost 2 bases, and 12 bases lay between the germline ends. Germline V gene data show CDR1 as SGHAT and CDR2 as FQNNGV. The TCR comes from a human donor whose cells served as feeder cells for cultures in a pregnancy study. Material for sequencing was peripheral blood from another person, used as feeder cells. V and J are TRBV11-2 and TRBJ2-1, with a tentative D call TRBD2 (6 bases). The CDR3 loop reads CASSLVRLAAYNEQFF. For the CDR3, the DNA is TGTGCCAGCAGCTTAGTGAGGTTAGCGGCCTACAATGAGCAGTTCTTC.